This T cell receptor (beta chain) appears in the sequencing data of a study of cytomegalovirus exposure and HLA in healthy donors. There are 14 residues in the CDR3. V lost 6 bases and J lost 4, with 14 bases in between. Per germline, CDR1 MNHNS and CDR2 SASEGT. The protocol was immunoSEQ multiplex PCR, while the TCRdb copy is restricted to in-frame clones and leaves out a portion. The data show 200,000 to 300,000 clones, with roughly 87% seen just once and 12% held by the top ten. This clonotype was obtained from a young man in good health and CMV-seropositive. Sequencing input: PBMCs. The rearrangement uses TRBV6-1 and TRBJ2-3; a possible D gene is TRBD1 (6 bases). In DNA, the CDR3 is TGTGCCAGCAGCGTTGGACAGAACGCAGATACGCAGTATTTT. It encodes CASSVGQNADTQYF.